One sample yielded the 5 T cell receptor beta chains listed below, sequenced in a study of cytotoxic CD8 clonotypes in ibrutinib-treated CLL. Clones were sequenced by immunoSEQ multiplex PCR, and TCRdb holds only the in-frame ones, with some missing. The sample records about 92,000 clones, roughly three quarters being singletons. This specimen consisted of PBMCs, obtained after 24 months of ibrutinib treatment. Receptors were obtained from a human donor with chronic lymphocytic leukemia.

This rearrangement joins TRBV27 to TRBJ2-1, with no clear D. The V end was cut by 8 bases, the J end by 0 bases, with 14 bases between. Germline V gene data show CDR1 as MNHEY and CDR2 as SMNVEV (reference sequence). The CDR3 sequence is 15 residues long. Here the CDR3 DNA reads TGTGCCAGCCGAAGAGGCACGAGCTCCTACAATGAGCAGTTCTTC. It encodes CASRRGTSSYNEQFF.

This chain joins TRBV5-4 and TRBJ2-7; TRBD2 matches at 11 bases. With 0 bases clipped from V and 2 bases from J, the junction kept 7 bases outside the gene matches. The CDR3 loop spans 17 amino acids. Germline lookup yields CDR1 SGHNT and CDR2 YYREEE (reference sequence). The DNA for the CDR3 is TGTGCCAGCAGCTTGGCCAAGGTAGCGGGAGGGCCCTACGAGCAGTACTTC. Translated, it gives CASSLAKVAGGPYEQYF. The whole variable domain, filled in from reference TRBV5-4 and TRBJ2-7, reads ETGVTQSPTHLIKTRGQQVTLRCSSQSGHNTVSWYQQALGQGPQFIFQYYREEENGRGNFPPRFSGLQFPNYSSELNVNALELDDSALYLCASSLAKVAGGPYEQYFGPGTRLTVT.

The CDR3 DNA is TGTGCCAGCAAGGAGGACAGGGCTTTGCCCAACTATGGCTACACCTTC. As protein: CASKEDRALPNYGYTF. The V and J genes are TRBV27 and TRBJ1-2, with 8 bases matching TRBD1. Germline lookup yields CDR1 MNHEY and CDR2 SMNVEV (reference sequence). The CDR3 is 16 residues long. V trimming: 7 bases; J trimming: 2 bases; junction bases outside the gene matches: 12.

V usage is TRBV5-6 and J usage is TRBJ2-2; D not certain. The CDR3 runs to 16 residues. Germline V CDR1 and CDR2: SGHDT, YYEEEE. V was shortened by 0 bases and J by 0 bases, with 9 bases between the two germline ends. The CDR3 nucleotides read TGTGCCAGCAGCTTGGATCGGTTTCCGAACACCGGGGAGCTGTTTTTT. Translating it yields CASSLDRFPNTGELFF.

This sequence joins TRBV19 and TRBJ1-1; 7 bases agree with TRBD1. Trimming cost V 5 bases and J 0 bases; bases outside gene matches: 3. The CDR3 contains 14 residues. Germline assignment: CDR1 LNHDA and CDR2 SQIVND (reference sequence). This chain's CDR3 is CASSATGMNTEAFF. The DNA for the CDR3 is TGTGCCAGTAGTGCGACAGGGATGAACACTGAAGCTTTCTTT.